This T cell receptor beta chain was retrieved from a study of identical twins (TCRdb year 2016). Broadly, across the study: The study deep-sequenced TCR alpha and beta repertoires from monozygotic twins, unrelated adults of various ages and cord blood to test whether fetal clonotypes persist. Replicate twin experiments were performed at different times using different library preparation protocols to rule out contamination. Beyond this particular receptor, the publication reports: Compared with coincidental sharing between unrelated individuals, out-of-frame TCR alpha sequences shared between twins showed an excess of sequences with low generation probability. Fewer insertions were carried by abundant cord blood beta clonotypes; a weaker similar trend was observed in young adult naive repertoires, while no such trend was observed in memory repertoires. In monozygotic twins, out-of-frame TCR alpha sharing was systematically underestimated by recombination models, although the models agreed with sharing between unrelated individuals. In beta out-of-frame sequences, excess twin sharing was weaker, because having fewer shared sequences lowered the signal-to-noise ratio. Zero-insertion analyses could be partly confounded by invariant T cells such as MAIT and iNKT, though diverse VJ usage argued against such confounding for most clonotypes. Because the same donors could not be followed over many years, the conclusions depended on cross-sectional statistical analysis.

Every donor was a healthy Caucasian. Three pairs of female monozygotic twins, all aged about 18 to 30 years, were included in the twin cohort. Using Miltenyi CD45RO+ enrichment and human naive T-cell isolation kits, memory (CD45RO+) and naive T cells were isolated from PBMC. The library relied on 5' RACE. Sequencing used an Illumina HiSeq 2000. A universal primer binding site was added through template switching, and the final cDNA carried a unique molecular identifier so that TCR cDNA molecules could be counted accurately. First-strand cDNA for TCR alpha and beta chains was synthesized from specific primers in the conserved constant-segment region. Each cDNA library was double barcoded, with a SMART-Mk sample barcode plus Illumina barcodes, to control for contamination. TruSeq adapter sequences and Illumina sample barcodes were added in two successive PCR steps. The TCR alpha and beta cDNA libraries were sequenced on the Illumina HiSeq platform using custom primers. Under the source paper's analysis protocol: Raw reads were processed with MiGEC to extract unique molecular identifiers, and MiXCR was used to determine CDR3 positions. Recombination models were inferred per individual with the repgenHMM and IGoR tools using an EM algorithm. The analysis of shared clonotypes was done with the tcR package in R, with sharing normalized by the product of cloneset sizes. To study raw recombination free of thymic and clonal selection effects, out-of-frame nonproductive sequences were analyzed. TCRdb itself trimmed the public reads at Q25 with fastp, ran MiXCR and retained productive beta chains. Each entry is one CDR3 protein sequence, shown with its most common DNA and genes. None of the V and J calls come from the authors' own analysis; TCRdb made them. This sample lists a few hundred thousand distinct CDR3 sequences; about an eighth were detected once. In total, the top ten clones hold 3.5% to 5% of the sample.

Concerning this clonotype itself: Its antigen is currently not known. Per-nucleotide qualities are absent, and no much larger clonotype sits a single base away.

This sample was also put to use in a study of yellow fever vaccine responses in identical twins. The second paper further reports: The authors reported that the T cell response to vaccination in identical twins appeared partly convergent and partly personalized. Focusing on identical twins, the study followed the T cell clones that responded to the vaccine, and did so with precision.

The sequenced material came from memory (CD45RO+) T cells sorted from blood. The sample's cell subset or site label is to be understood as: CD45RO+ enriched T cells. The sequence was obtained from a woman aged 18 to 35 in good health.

The CDR3 sequence is CASSEGTRRYDEQFF. Here is the DNA: TGCGCCAGCAGTGAGGGGACCCGGAGGTACGATGAGCAGTTCTTC. The chain uses TRBV10-1 and TRBJ2-1; the D gene is possibly TRBD1 or TRBD2, with 5 bases matching each. The junction shows trimming of 2 bases on V and 8 bases on J, plus 16 bases between the germline ends. The germline V gene (reference sequence) specifies WNHNN as CDR1 and SYGVQD as CDR2. The CDR3 spans 15 residues, from the cysteine through the phenylalanine. The DNA shown is the 45-base CDR3, in frame from base 1.